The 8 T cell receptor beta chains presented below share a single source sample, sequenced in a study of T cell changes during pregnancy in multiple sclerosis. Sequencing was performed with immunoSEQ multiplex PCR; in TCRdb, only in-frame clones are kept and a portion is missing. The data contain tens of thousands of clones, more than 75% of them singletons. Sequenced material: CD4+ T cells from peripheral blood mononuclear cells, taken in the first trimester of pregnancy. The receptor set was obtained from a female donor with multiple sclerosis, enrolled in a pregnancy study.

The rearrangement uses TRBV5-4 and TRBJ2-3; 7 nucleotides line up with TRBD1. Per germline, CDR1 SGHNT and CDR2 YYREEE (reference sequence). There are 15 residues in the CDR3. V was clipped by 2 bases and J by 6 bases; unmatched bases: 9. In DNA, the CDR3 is TGTGCCAGCAGCTTCTTCGACAGGGACCAGGATACGCAGTATTTT. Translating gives CASSFFDRDQDTQYF.

The CDR3 DNA is TGCAGCGTTGCCGCGGGCGGGAACACTGAAGCTTTCTTT. Its translation is CSVAAGGNTEAFF. The J gene is TRBJ1-1, the V gene TRBV29-1; no clear D gene. From germline, CDR1 is SQVTM and CDR2 ANQGSEA. V was clipped by 4 bases and J by 1 base, with 10 bases between them. This CDR3 region has 13 residues.

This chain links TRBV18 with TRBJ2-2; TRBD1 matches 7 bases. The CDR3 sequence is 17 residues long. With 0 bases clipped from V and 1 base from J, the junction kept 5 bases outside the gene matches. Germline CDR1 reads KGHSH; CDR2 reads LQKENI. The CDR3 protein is CASSPPDRGRNTGELFF. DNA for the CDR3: TGTGCCAGCTCACCACCGGATAGGGGGCGGAACACCGGGGAGCTGTTTTTT. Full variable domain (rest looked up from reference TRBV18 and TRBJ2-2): NAGVMQNPRHLVRRRGQEARLRCSPMKGHSHVYWYRQLPEEGLKFMVYLQKENIIDESGMPKERFSAEFPKEGPSILRIQQVVRGDSAAYFCASSPPDRGRNTGELFFGEGSRLTVL.

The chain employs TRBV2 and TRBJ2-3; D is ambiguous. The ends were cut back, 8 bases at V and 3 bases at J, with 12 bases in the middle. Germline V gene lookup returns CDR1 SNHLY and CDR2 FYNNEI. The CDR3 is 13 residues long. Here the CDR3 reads CASQRGGTDTQYF. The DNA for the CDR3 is TGTGCCAGCCAAAGAGGTGGGACAGATACGCAGTATTTT.

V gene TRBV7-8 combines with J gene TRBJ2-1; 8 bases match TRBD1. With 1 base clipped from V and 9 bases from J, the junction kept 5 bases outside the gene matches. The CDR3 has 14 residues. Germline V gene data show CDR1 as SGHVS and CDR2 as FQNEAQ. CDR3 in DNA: TGTGCCAGCAGCTTAGTAGATACAGGGGGTGAGCAGTTCTTC. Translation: CASSLVDTGGEQFF.

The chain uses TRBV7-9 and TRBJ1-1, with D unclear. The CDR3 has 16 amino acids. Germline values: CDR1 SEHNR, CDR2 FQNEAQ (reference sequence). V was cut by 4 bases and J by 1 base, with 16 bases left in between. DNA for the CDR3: TGTGCCAGCAGCTACTTAATCGGGGTTTCGAACACTGAAGCTTTCTTT. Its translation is CASSYLIGVSNTEAFF.

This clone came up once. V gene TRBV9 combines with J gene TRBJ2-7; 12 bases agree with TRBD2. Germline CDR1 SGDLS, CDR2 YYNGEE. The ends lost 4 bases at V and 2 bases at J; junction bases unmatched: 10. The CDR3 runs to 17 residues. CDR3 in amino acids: CASSPRTSGVFTYEQYF. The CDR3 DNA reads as TGTGCCAGCAGCCCCAGGACTAGCGGGGTTTTCACCTACGAGCAGTACTTC. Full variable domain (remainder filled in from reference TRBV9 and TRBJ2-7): DSGVTQTPKHLITATGQRVTLRCSPRSGDLSVYWYQQSLDQGLQFLIQYYNGEERAKGNILERFSAQQFPDLHSELNLSSLELGDSALYFCASSPRTSGVFTYEQYFGPGTRLTVT.

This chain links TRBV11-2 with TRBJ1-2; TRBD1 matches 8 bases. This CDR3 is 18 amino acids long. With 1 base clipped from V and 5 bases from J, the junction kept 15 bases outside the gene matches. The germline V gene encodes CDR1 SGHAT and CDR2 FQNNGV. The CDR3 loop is CASSLALGLDRDLYGYTF. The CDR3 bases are TGTGCCAGCAGCTTAGCGTTAGGTTTGGACAGGGATCTGTATGGCTACACCTTC.